A single sample gave rise to the 29 T cell receptor beta chains below, sequenced in a study of post-analysis software for immune sequencing data. Overall study results and limits: In patients, a few TRBV segments were more frequent than in controls, with TRBV5-6, TRBV5-1 and TRBV20-1 among them.

These receptors' targets are unknown. Each TCR beta cDNA library carried unique molecular identifiers. One entry per CDR3 protein results from TCRdb running MiXCR on the PCR reads. This sample has 400,000 to 500,000 distinct CDR3 sequences, with about 40% found just once. Sequencing was done on a sample of blood. The source is a girl aged 2-10 years with multiple sclerosis.

V gene TRBV5-1 combines with J gene TRBJ2-7; 8 nucleotides agree with TRBD1. Germline trimming cut 1 base from V and 0 bases from J; bases unmatched to any gene: 9. The CDR3 contains 17 residues. Per the germline V gene, CDR1 is SGHRS and CDR2 is YFSETQ. CDR3 region: CASSLNIATGGSYEQYF. The CDR3 nucleotides are TGCGCCAGCAGCTTGAACATTGCCACAGGGGGCTCCTACGAGCAGTACTTC.

This chain uses TRBV12-3 or TRBV12-4 with TRBJ1-1, with D perhaps matching TRBD1 (5 bases). The CDR3 has 13 amino acids. V lost 4 bases and J 1 base, leaving 7 bases between the germline ends. The CDR3 DNA reads as TGTGCCAGCAGTTGGGGCAGGAACACTGAAGCTTTCTTT. The encoded protein is CASSWGRNTEAFF.

The chain's CDR3 is CSASTRALIGYNEQFF. Written as DNA, the CDR3 is TGCAGTGCTAGTACTCGAGCGCTGATAGGGTACAATGAGCAGTTCTTC. The gene calls are TRBV20-1 and TRBJ2-1; D gene uncertain. The germline V and J ends were trimmed by 3 bases and 4 bases, with 19 bases remaining between them. The CDR3 totals 16 residues. Germline lookup yields CDR1 DFQATT and CDR2 SNEGSKA (reference sequence).

Turning to this clonotype: Its ends do not fully match the called genes, so a read error is possible. The chain joins TRBV25-1 to TRBJ2-1, with D possibly matching TRBD2 (5 bases). Germline values: CDR1 MGHDK, CDR2 SYGVNS. The CDR3 spans 14 residues. CDR3 sequence reads: CASSVGLARNEQFF. CDR3 in DNA: TGTGCCAGTAGTGTAGGCCTAGCCAGAAATGAGCAGTTCTTC.

This chain's CDR3 is CSAADSTTNEKLFF. The CDR3 nucleotides are TGCAGTGCGGCAGACTCTACAACTAATGAAAAACTGTTTTTT. V usage is TRBV20-1 and J usage is TRBJ1-4; D not resolved. Germline assignment: CDR1 DFQATT and CDR2 SNEGSKA (reference sequence). Between the trimmed V and J ends, which lost 6 bases and 0 bases, there was a span of 11 bases. The CDR3 sequence is 14 residues long.

This clonotype has only a few counts. The chain is built from TRBV29-1 and TRBJ1-4, with D possibly matching TRBD1 (5 bases). The V gene's germline CDR1 is SQVTM and CDR2 ANQGSEA. The length of the CDR3 is 16 residues. CDR3 sequence (DNA): TGCAACGTCCAGGGAGGGGCAGAAGCAACTAATGAAAAACTGTTTTTT. It yields the protein CNVQGGAEATNEKLFF.

V gene TRBV28 combines with J gene TRBJ2-7; perhaps D is TRBD1 or TRBD2 (6 bases each). The CDR3 runs 16 residues. CDR1 MDHEN and CDR2 SYDVKM come from the germline V gene. V lost 3 bases and J 5 bases, leaving 20 bases between the germline ends. The DNA for the CDR3 is TGTGCCAGCAGTTTGCCATCGGTCGGGGGCTTCCACGAGCAGTACTTC. Protein: CASSLPSVGGFHEQYF.

V gene TRBV2 combines with J gene TRBJ1-2; D remains unclear. V was shortened by 0 bases and J by 0 bases, with 8 bases between the two germline ends. The CDR3 runs to 15 residues. Germline CDR1 reads SNHLY; CDR2 reads FYNNEI. The CDR3 DNA is TGTGCCAGCAGTGAAGCAGGGATTGCTAACTATGGCTACACCTTC. This translates into CASSEAGIANYGYTF. The variable domain in full, completed from reference TRBV2 and TRBJ1-2, reads EPEVTQTPSHQVTQMGQEVILRCVPISNHLYFYWYRQILGQKVEFLVSFYNNEISEKSEIFDDQFSVERPDGSNFTLKIRSTKLEDSAMYFCASSEAGIANYGYTFGSGTRLTVV.

Only a few counts were recorded for this clonotype. V usage is TRBV12-3 or TRBV12-4 and J usage is TRBJ2-3; D may match TRBD1 or TRBD2 (5 bases each). This CDR3 contains 12 residues. Trimming stripped 6 bases from V and 2 bases from J, with 6 bases between. For the CDR3, the DNA is TGTGCCAGCAGGGGGACCACAGATACGCAGTATTTT. Its translation is CASRGTTDTQYF.

V is TRBV7-3 and J is TRBJ2-1; 12 bases align to TRBD2. The germline V gene has CDR1 SGHTA and CDR2 FQGTGA. The CDR3 has 18 amino acids. V shed 5 bases and J 1 base; nucleotides not matched to a gene: 9. Here the CDR3 DNA reads TGTGCCAGCAGCCCCCGGACTAGCGGGGTTTGGTCCTACAATGAGCAGTTCTTC. It codes for CASSPRTSGVWSYNEQFF.

This clonotype showed up just a few times. The chain uses TRBV9 and TRBJ2-3, with a possible D match to TRBD2 (6 bases). V was clipped by 0 bases and J by 1 base, with 9 bases between them. The CDR3 loop spans 15 amino acids. Per the germline V gene, CDR1 is SGDLS and CDR2 is YYNGEE. The DNA of the CDR3 is TGTGCCAGCAGCGTAGCCGGGGGAGGCACAGATACGCAGTATTTT. The encoded protein is CASSVAGGGTDTQYF.

The chain recombines TRBV7-9 with TRBJ2-5; D is tentatively TRBD1 or TRBD2 (6 bases each). V was cut by 5 bases and J by 1 base, with 14 bases left in between. Germline values: CDR1 SEHNR, CDR2 FQNEAQ (reference sequence). The CDR3 sequence is 15 residues long. DNA for the CDR3: TGTGCCAGCAGCCGCGGGACACTAATCCAAGAGACCCAGTACTTC. Its protein is CASSRGTLIQETQYF.

The chain is built from TRBV11-1 and TRBJ2-5; 10 nucleotides match TRBD1. The DNA end is more similar to TRBJ2-7, so the J call may be wrong. Germline values: CDR1 SGHAT, CDR2 FQDESV (reference sequence). The CDR3 has 15 amino acids. CDR3 sequence reads: CASSLTGGGKYEQYF. The CDR3, as DNA: TGTGCCAGCAGCTTGACAGGGGGCGGAAAGTACGAGCAGTACTTC.

This rearrangement joins TRBV29-1 to TRBJ1-5; 8 bases are a match to TRBD1. V was clipped by 7 bases and J by 5 bases; unmatched bases: 7. The CDR3 is made up of 13 amino acids. CDR1 is SQVTM, CDR2 ANQGSEA, per germline. Here the CDR3 reads CSAWTGNDQPQHF. DNA of the CDR3: TGCAGCGCCTGGACAGGGAACGATCAGCCCCAGCATTTT.

This clonotype was counted only a few times. V and J are TRBV4-1 and TRBJ1-5; TRBD1 agrees at 7 bases. Trimming took 1 base from V and 7 from J; bases not matched to a gene: 7. Per germline, CDR1 MGHRA and CDR2 YSYEKL. This CDR3 has 15 residues. CDR3 amino acids: CASSQARQGKQPQHF. Written as DNA, the CDR3 is TGCGCCAGCAGCCAAGCCCGACAGGGAAAGCAGCCCCAGCATTTT.

The rearrangement joins TRBV4-1 to TRBJ1-2; no definite D call. V gave up 1 base and J gave up 3 bases, with 15 bases separating them. Germline V gene data show CDR1 as MGHRA and CDR2 as YSYEKL. This CDR3 has 16 residues. CDR3 nucleotides: TGCGCCAGCAGCCAAGGTTTTGTCACGGGCTACTATGGCTACACCTTC. Translating it yields CASSQGFVTGYYGYTF.

The rearrangement uses TRBV7-3 and TRBJ2-1; 8 bases map to TRBD1. CDR1 SGHTA and CDR2 FQGTGA come from the germline V gene. Trimming took 5 bases from V and 7 from J; bases not matched to a gene: 10. The CDR3 spans 15 residues. CDR3 sequence: CASSHGQGEKNEQFF. The CDR3 DNA is TGTGCCAGCAGCCATGGACAGGGAGAAAAAAATGAGCAGTTCTTC.

The V and J genes are TRBV20-1 and TRBJ2-3; D is perhaps TRBD1 (5 bases). Germline CDR1 and CDR2: DFQATT and SNEGSKA (reference sequence). The ends were cut back, 6 bases at V and 3 bases at J, with 13 bases in the middle. The CDR3 spans 13 residues. The CDR3 nucleotides read TGCAGTGCCCCACAGGTATCGACAGATACGCAGTATTTT. Residues: CSAPQVSTDTQYF.

This clonotype is a singleton in its sample. The V call is TRBV12-3 or TRBV12-4, the J call TRBJ1-4; D is uncertain. This CDR3 region has 13 residues. V lost 6 bases and J 8 bases, leaving 13 bases between the germline ends. CDR3 sequence reads: CASRAVGWEKLFF. DNA for the CDR3: TGTGCCAGCAGAGCCGTAGGGTGGGAAAAACTGTTTTTT.

In its sample, this clonotype was seen many times. The V call is TRBV5-4, the J call TRBJ2-5; maybe TRBD2 (6 bases). The CDR3 covers 14 residues. Germline V gene sequence: CDR1 SGHNT, CDR2 YYREEE (reference sequence). With 4 bases removed from V and 2 bases from J, the gap between germline ends came to 12 bases. The CDR3 is CASSTGVGQETQYF. The CDR3 DNA reads TGTGCCAGCAGCACGGGGGTGGGACAAGAGACCCAGTACTTC.

This clonotype has only one observation. The rearrangement uses TRBV18 and TRBJ2-7; 9 nucleotides line up with TRBD1. Germline V gene sequence: CDR1 KGHSH, CDR2 LQKENI. CDR3 length: 14 residues. The V and J ends lost 1 base and 6 bases, in that order; junction bases with no gene match: 4. The CDR3 loop is CASSPLDRGVEQYF. The CDR3 DNA follows: TGTGCCAGCTCACCACTCGACAGGGGGGTCGAGCAGTACTTC.

The chain recombines TRBV3-1 with TRBJ1-6, with TRBD1 matching 9 bases. Trimming took 3 bases from V and 7 from J; bases not matched to a gene: 4. Germline values: CDR1 LGHDT, CDR2 YNNKEL (reference sequence). The length of the CDR3 is 15 residues. This CDR3 reads CASSQEGQGNSPLHF. In nucleotides, the CDR3 is TGTGCCAGCAGCCAGGAAGGACAGGGGAATTCACCCCTCCACTTT.

The V call is TRBV4-1, the J call TRBJ1-4; tentative D call: TRBD1 (5 bases). The CDR3 contains 17 residues. V was pared by 0 bases and J by 3 bases, with 14 bases between. From germline, CDR1 is MGHRA and CDR2 YSYEKL. The CDR3 DNA sequence: TGCGCCAGCAGCCAAGATAGAATGGGGGGGGCTAATGAAAAACTGTTTTTT. Its translation is CASSQDRMGGANEKLFF.

The J gene is TRBJ2-3, the V gene TRBV12-3 or TRBV12-4; D uncertain. V was trimmed by 8 bases and J by 0 bases, leaving 15 bases between them. This CDR3 has 15 amino acids. CDR3 DNA: TGTGCCAGCTCCGTAACAACTCCTAGCACAGATACGCAGTATTTT. Protein sequence: CASSVTTPSTDTQYF.

V gene TRBV7-6 combines with J gene TRBJ2-7, with 13 bases identical to TRBD2. There are 15 residues in the CDR3. Losses at the gene ends were 4 bases for V and 6 bases for J; bases not matched to a gene: 6. The V gene's germline CDR1 is SGHVS and CDR2 FNYEAQ. The CDR3 DNA is TGTGCCAGCAGCTCCACCGGACTAGCGGGGGTCGAGCAGTACTTC. It yields the protein CASSSTGLAGVEQYF.

This clonotype was picked up one time. V is TRBV12-3 or TRBV12-4 and J is TRBJ1-4; no reliable D call. V lost 3 bases and J 7 bases, leaving 12 bases between the germline ends. The CDR3 consists of 14 residues. This CDR3 is CASSFSGDSEKLFF. CDR3 DNA: TGTGCCAGCAGTTTCTCGGGAGATAGTGAAAAACTGTTTTTT.

In this sample, this clonotype turned up a few times. The J gene is TRBJ2-1, the V gene TRBV6-4, with 9 bases identical to TRBD1. CDR1 and CDR2 (germline): MRHNA, SNTAGT. J was trimmed by 7 bases and V by 0 bases; bases with no gene match: 7. CDR3 size: 16 residues. The CDR3 DNA is TGTGCCAGCAGTGACTCTAAATCGGACAGGGGTAATGAGCAGTTCTTC. It encodes CASSDSKSDRGNEQFF.

V usage is TRBV9 and J usage is TRBJ2-6; 15 bases align to TRBD2. From germline, CDR1 is SGDLS and CDR2 YYNGEE. The V and J ends lost 4 bases and 2 bases, in that order; junction bases with no gene match: 4. CDR3 size: 18 residues. The CDR3 loop reads CASSPGLAGGTGANVLTF. The CDR3 coding sequence is TGTGCCAGCAGCCCCGGACTAGCGGGAGGGACTGGGGCCAACGTCCTGACTTTC.

This clonotype has more than one count but fewer than ten. V gene TRBV6-4 combines with J gene TRBJ2-7; D uncertain. The V gene's germline CDR1 is MRHNA and CDR2 SNTAGT. V shed 6 bases and J shed 2 bases, with 17 bases lying between them. This CDR3 is built from 15 residues. CDR3: CASRKDATITYEQYF. CDR3 nucleotide sequence: TGTGCCAGCAGGAAGGACGCCACAATAACCTACGAGCAGTACTTC.